A selection of T cell receptor beta chains follows, all from one sample in a study of blood T cell repertoires in COVID-19. TCRdb keeps only in-frame clones here, not all; method: immunoSEQ multiplex PCR. The table records 64,000 or so clones, 82% of them present only once. Specimen: peripheral blood. Receptors were obtained from a human donor in a cohort sampled during active COVID-19. Both conserved end residues are part of each CDR3. Each record gives: CDR3 protein, V gene, J gene.

CASSPGGGYGYTF,TRBV6-6,TRBJ1-2
CATSRPPGLAGGSPYNEQFF,TRBV15,TRBJ2-1
CASSEVGPQAAQPQHF,TRBV6-1,TRBJ1-5
CASSLGFQYGNQPQHF,TRBV7-8,TRBJ1-5
CASSDVGSTNSYNEQFF,TRBV2,TRBJ2-1
CASSSGQRLAFF,TRBV7-9,TRBJ1-1
CASSQGQIRAGANVLTF,TRBV14,TRBJ2-6
CASSARQGFRTEAFF,TRBV5-1,TRBJ1-1
CASSLGTGLYNEQFF,TRBV27,TRBJ2-1
CASSDRSNTEAFF,TRBV2,TRBJ1-1
CASSSAPQHSGNTIYF,TRBV19,TRBJ1-3
CASSFKFFGTGGGTGELFF,TRBV19,TRBJ2-2
CASSNLAGEGEQFF,TRBV10-1,TRBJ2-1
CASGLPTGTGGGENGYTF,TRBV12-5,TRBJ1-2
CASSLRENHEQYF,TRBV27,TRBJ2-7
CAWTRSGAGSYNSPLHF,TRBV30,TRBJ1-6
CASSLGRGHTEAFF,TRBV7-2,TRBJ1-1
CASSWGGLGNQPQHF,TRBV5-6,TRBJ1-5
CASSPGLADSQETQYF,TRBV28,TRBJ2-5